The 25 T cell receptor beta chains below all came from one sample that was sequenced in a study of tumor-infiltrating lymphocytes in primary liver carcinoma. Taking 20-30 mg of unsorted bulk tissue, the authors co-extracted RNA and DNA. Production of TCR beta cDNA used approximately 480 ng total RNA together with a constant-region primer. Slightly modified ARM-PCR with three nested multiplex PCR rounds yielded TCR beta libraries. Both of the initial two PCR rounds ran for around 10 cycles and employed TRBV1-TRBV30 forward primers alongside a C-beta reverse primer. TCRdb re-called the multiplex PCR reads with MiXCR, one entry per CDR3 protein. There are about 99,000 distinct CDR3 sequences in the sample; over 55% occur only once, and 7.5% to 10% lies in the top ten. The sequencing input was liver tumor tissue from sampling region 5. Subset reported: tumor region T5, tumor centre. These receptors originate from an older woman with primary liver carcinoma and hepatitis B virus infection.

Concerning this clonotype: A much larger clone lies one base from this, so it may be a read error. CDR3 nucleotide sequence: TGTGCCAGCAGCTTAGGGCTACGGGGTGCGGGAGGGAATGAGCAGTACTTC. Translated: CASSLGLRGAGGNEQYF. The chain couples TRBV13 to TRBJ2-1; 9 bases agree with TRBD2. The J call may be incorrect, as the DNA end agrees better with TRBJ2-7. Germline CDR1 and CDR2: PRHDT and FYEKMQ (reference sequence). There are 17 residues in the CDR3.

A note on this clonotype: The conserved phenylalanine or tryptophan is not found at the CDR3 terminus, so this likely reflects a read error. The rearrangement uses TRBV10-3 and TRBJ2-1, with TRBD2 identical over 8 bases. In germline, CDR1 is ENHRY, CDR2 SYGVKD. There are 15 residues in the CDR3. Trimming cost V 7 bases and J 9 bases; bases outside gene matches: 14. DNA for the CDR3: TGTGCCATCATGGCTAGCGGGCCTCAGGGAGGTGAGCAGTTCATC. Translating gives CAIMASGPQGGEQFI.

Of note for this clonotype: Without the conserved terminal phenylalanine or tryptophan, this CDR3 likely stems from a read error. CDR3 DNA sequence: TGCGCCAGCAGCTTGGCAGGACAGGGGGGTGAAGCTTTCGTT. This gives the protein CASSLAGQGGEAFV. V usage is TRBV5-1 and J usage is TRBJ1-1; 10 bases map to TRBD1. The CDR3 sequence is 14 residues long. Trimming at V came to 0 bases and at J to 7 bases, leaving 3 bases not matched to a gene. The germline V gene encodes CDR1 SGHRS and CDR2 YFSETQ.

In this sample, this clonotype turned up many times. V and J are TRBV10-3 and TRBJ2-1, with TRBD2 identical over 8 bases. The CDR3 spans 16 residues. The germline CDR1 and CDR2 sequences are ENHRY and SYGVKD. J gave up 0 bases and V 4 bases, and 5 bases lay outside the gene matches. The DNA of the CDR3 is TGTGCCATCAGTGGCTCGACTAGCGCCTCCTACAATGAGCAGTTCTTC. Its translation: CAISGSTSASYNEQFF.

Concerning this clonotype itself: One end of the junction varies from germline; a read error may be responsible. This rearrangement joins TRBV7-9 to TRBJ1-5, with a possible D match to TRBD1 (5 bases). This CDR3 is built from 15 residues. CDR1 is SEHNR, CDR2 FQNEAQ, per germline (reference sequence). The chain's CDR3 is CASSLGGLGNRPQHF. CDR3 DNA sequence: TGTGCCAGCAGCTTGGGGGGTCTGGGAAATCGGCCCCAGCATTTT.

The genes are TRBV11-2 and TRBJ1-2, with D possibly TRBD1 on 6 matching bases. V shed 7 bases and J shed 6 bases, with 18 bases lying between them. The CDR3 spans 14 residues. In germline, CDR1 is SGHAT, CDR2 FQNNGV. DNA for the CDR3: TGTGCCAGCAACGCAGGGGATATAATCCATGGCTACACCTTC. Its protein product is CASNAGDIIHGYTF.

This clonotype has just one count. The V call is TRBV11-3, the J call TRBJ1-2, with no clear D. Trimming took off 4 bases at V and 8 bases at J, with 17 bases between the two ends. This CDR3 is built from 14 residues. The V gene's germline CDR1 is SGHNT and CDR2 YENEEA. CDR3 amino acids: CASSYTADLGGYTF. DNA of the CDR3: TGTGCCAGCAGCTACACTGCCGACCTCGGAGGCTACACCTTC.

This rearrangement joins TRBV28 to TRBJ1-2; 10 bases agree with TRBD1. There are 14 residues in the CDR3. Germline trimming cut 4 bases from V and 8 bases from J; bases unmatched to any gene: 7. Germline CDR1 reads MDHEN; CDR2 reads SYDVKM. The CDR3 reads CASSSPDRGKGYTF. The CDR3 nucleotides read TGTGCCAGCAGTTCCCCGGACAGGGGGAAAGGCTACACCTTC.

V usage is TRBV11-2 and J usage is TRBJ2-5; perhaps TRBD1 as D (6 bases). The CDR3 is made up of 17 amino acids. Deletions cut 7 bases from V and 7 bases from J, with 28 bases between. Germline lookup yields CDR1 SGHAT and CDR2 FQNNGV. CDR3 nucleotides: TGTGCCAGCATCTCTGAAGGGGGTGTCTGTAGGGCAACGACCCAGTACTTC. This sequence encodes CASISEGGVCRATTQYF.

Regarding this clonotype: Sequence at one end of the junction differs from germline and may be a read error. The gene calls are TRBV11-2 and TRBJ2-1; TRBD2 is a possible D gene (6 bases). This CDR3 has 15 amino acids. In germline, CDR1 is SGHAT, CDR2 FQNNGV. The CDR3 sequence: CASSLELAEYNEQFF. The CDR3 bases are TGTGCTAGCAGCTTAGAACTAGCAGAATACAATGAGCAGTTCTTC.

The sample holds many counts of this clonotype. The rearrangement uses TRBV6-6 and TRBJ2-1; D is unresolved. Germline V gene data show CDR1 as MNHNY and CDR2 as SVGAGI (reference sequence). The CDR3 sequence is 14 residues long. Trimming took off 6 bases at V and 0 bases at J, with 9 bases between the two ends. The CDR3 spells CASRPASSYNEQFF. The CDR3 nucleotides read TGTGCCAGCAGGCCGGCGAGCTCCTACAATGAGCAGTTCTTC.

Notes on this clonotype: The junction and the germline gene differ at one end; a read error may be behind it. The CDR3 DNA reads TGTGCCAGCAGCCCTCGGGGTAGTGGAAACAAAGAGCAGTTCTTC. Translating gives CASSPRGSGNKEQFF. The chain carries TRBV11-3 and TRBJ2-1, with D possibly being TRBD2 (5 bases). This CDR3 has 15 residues. Germline V gene data show CDR1 as SGHNT and CDR2 as YENEEA. Drawing the rest from reference TRBV11-3 and TRBJ2-1, the complete variable domain is EAGVVQSPRYKIIEKKQPVAFWCNPISGHNTLYWYLQNLGQGPELLIRYENEEAVDDSQLPKDRFSAERLKGVDSTLKIQPAELGDSAVYLCASSPRGSGNKEQFFGPGTRLTVL.

This clonotype was picked up one time. The CDR3 does not end in the conserved phenylalanine or tryptophan, so this is likely a read error. J is TRBJ2-7 and V is TRBV5-4; 8 bases map to TRBD2. After removal of 4 bases from V and 5 bases from J, the junction contained 11 bases not matched to a gene. Germline-derived CDR1 and CDR2 are SGHNT and YYREEE (reference sequence). The CDR3 sequence is 15 residues long. Written as DNA, the CDR3 is TGTGCCAGCAGCCCACGGGGGGGAAAAGTCCACGAGCAGTACTCA. It encodes CASSPRGGKVHEQYS.

On this clonotype: The conserved closing phenylalanine or tryptophan is absent in this CDR3, likely reflecting a read error. The chain has TRBV11-3 and TRBJ2-1; D is uncertain. With 0 bases removed from V and 9 bases from J, the gap between germline ends came to 9 bases. From germline, CDR1 is SGHNT and CDR2 YENEEA. This CDR3 is built from 13 residues. The CDR3 DNA is TGTGCCAGCAGCTTAGATAACGTCGGTGAGCAGTTCCTC. Encoded protein: CASSLDNVGEQFL.

Regarding this clonotype: A read error may account for a junction end that differs from germline. The chain carries TRBV11-2 and TRBJ2-6; tentative D call: TRBD2 (7 bases). The CDR3 has 19 amino acids. Germline values: CDR1 SGHAT, CDR2 FQNNGV. DNA of the CDR3: TGTGCCAGCAGCCCAGGGCTGCGGGGGCCTAGCTCTGGGACCAACGTCCTGACTTTC. Its translation is CASSPGLRGPSSGTNVLTF.

J is TRBJ1-2 and V is TRBV11-2; D gene unclear. The CDR3 spans 17 residues. Germline V gene lookup returns CDR1 SGHAT and CDR2 FQNNGV. Trimming took 5 bases from V and 7 from J, leaving 26 bases between them. In DNA, the CDR3 is TGTGCCAGCAGCCCAGTTCGGGGTGCGGGAGGAAGGCGTGGCTACACCTTC. Its translation is CASSPVRGAGGRRGYTF.

The CDR3 loop reads CASSMGPPTDMQYF. In DNA, the CDR3 is TGTGCCAGCAGCATGGGGCCTCCCACAGATATGCAATATTTT. The V and J genes are TRBV11-2 and TRBJ2-3; D is perhaps TRBD1 (5 bases). The germline V gene has CDR1 SGHAT and CDR2 FQNNGV. This CDR3 region has 14 residues. V lost 5 bases and J 15 bases, leaving 24 bases between the germline ends.

Concerning this clonotype: A junction end diverges from the germline sequence, so it may reflect a read error. This chain links TRBV29-1 with TRBJ2-7, with D uncertain. CDR3 length equals 12 residues. Looked up from germline, CDR1 is SQVTM and CDR2 is ANQGSEA. CDR3 protein: CSVEGSSCEQYF. The CDR3 DNA reads TGCAGCGTTGAAGGCAGCTCCTGCGAGCAGTATTTC.

Turning to this clonotype: A clone one base away is much larger, so this may be a read error. The genes are TRBV5-6 and TRBJ2-6, with D perhaps TRBD2 (5 bases). CDR3 size: 17 residues. The germline CDR1 and CDR2 sequences are SGHDT and YYEEEE. CDR3 DNA: TGTGCCAGCAGCTATCGGACTGCGATCTCTGCGGCCAACGTCCTGACTTTC. This gives the protein CASSYRTAISAANVLTF. The whole variable domain, remainder taken from reference TRBV5-6 and TRBJ2-6, is DAGVTQSPTHLIKTRGQQVTLRCSPKSGHDTVSWYQQALGQGPQFIFQYYEEEERQRGNFPDRFSGHQFPNYSSELNVNALLLGDSALYLCASSYRTAISAANVLTFGAGSRLTVL.

About this clonotype: Because it lacks the conserved phenylalanine or tryptophan at the end, this CDR3 is likely a read error. V is TRBV12-3 or TRBV12-4 and J is TRBJ2-5; 8 bases are shared with TRBD2. The CDR3 consists of 14 residues. Trimming at V came to 5 bases and at J to 9 bases, leaving 11 bases not matched to a gene. CDR3: CASSRREGPGAQYL. The CDR3 nucleotides read TGTGCCAGCAGTCGACGGGAGGGCCCGGGAGCCCAGTACTTA.

This clonotype was picked up many times. The chain joins TRBV7-9 to TRBJ2-3; 8 positions match TRBD1. The CDR3 has 15 residues. The germline CDR1 and CDR2 sequences are SEHNR and FQNEAQ (reference sequence). After removal of 7 bases from V and 0 bases from J, the junction contained 6 bases not matched to a gene. This chain's CDR3 is CASTPNRGSTDTQYF. The CDR3, as DNA: TGTGCCAGCACCCCCAACAGGGGGAGCACAGATACGCAGTATTTT.

A remark on this clonotype: Germline and junction disagree at one end, which may indicate a read error. The chain employs TRBV4-1 and TRBJ2-1, with TRBD2 identical over 9 bases. The CDR3 extends over 20 amino acids. From germline, CDR1 is MGHRA and CDR2 YSYEKL. CDR3 nucleotide sequence: TGCGCCAGCAGCCCAATCCCCGGGACTAGCTTCGAGAGCTCCTACAATGAGCAGTCCTTC. It encodes CASSPIPGTSFESSYNEQSF.

Points on this clonotype: This may be a read error: a much more frequent sequence differs by one nucleotide. The gene calls are TRBV28 and TRBJ2-7, with 9 bases matching TRBD2. From germline, CDR1 is MDHEN and CDR2 SYDVKM. Trimming cost V 4 bases and J 7 bases; bases outside gene matches: 11. The CDR3 contains 15 residues. CDR3 bases: TGTGCCAGCAGTTCCAGAATAGCGGGAGTAGAGGAGCAGTACTTC. It encodes CASSSRIAGVEEQYF.

V is TRBV7-9 and J is TRBJ2-2; D is uncertain. Deletions cut 1 base from V and 4 bases from J, with 7 bases between. This CDR3 contains 14 residues. Germline V gene data show CDR1 as SEHNR and CDR2 as FQNEAQ (reference sequence). The CDR3 bases are TGTGCCAGCAGCTTAGGCGGAATCACCGGGGAGCTGTTTTTT. Translation: CASSLGGITGELFF.

Of note for this clonotype: At one end the junction does not follow the germline gene, possibly because of a read error. The V and J genes are TRBV5-1 and TRBJ1-2; D perhaps matches TRBD1 (5 bases). The V gene's germline CDR1 is SGHRS and CDR2 YFSETQ. The CDR3 covers 15 residues. The CDR3 coding sequence is TGCACCAGCAACTTGGCCGGGACGGTGCACTATGGCTACACCTTC. Encoded protein: CTSNLAGTVHYGYTF.